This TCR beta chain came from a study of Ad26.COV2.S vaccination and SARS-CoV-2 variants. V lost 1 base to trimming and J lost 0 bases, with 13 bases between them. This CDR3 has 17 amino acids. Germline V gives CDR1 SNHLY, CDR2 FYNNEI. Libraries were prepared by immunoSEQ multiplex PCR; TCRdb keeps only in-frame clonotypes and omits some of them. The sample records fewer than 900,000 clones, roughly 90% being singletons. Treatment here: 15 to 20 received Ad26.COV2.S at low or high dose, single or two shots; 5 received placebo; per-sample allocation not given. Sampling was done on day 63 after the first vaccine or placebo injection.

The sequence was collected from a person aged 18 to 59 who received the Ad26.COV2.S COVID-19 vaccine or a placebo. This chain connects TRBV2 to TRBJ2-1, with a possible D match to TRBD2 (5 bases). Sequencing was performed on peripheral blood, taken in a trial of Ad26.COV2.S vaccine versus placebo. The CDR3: CASSEGLAGSSYNEQFF. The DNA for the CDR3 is TGTGCCAGCAGTGAAGGGTTGGCGGGCAGCTCCTACAATGAGCAGTTCTTC.